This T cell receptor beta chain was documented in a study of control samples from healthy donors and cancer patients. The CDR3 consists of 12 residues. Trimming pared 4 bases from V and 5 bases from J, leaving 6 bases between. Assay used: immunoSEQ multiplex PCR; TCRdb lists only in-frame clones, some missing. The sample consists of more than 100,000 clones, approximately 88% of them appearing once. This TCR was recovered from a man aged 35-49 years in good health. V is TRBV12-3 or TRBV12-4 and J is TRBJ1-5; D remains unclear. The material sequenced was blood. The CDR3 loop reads CASSSGDQPQHF. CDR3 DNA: TGTGCCAGCAGTTCGGGCGATCAGCCCCAGCATTTT.